Shown below are 24 T cell receptor beta chains from a single sample sequenced in a study of shared clonotypes between healthy human individuals. The protocol was immunoSEQ multiplex PCR, while the TCRdb copy is restricted to in-frame clones and leaves out a portion. The table lists about 380,000 clones, just over 95% of them singletons. The sample taken for sequencing was memory CD8+ T cells sorted from blood. Indicated subset: CD45RO+ cells pooled with CCR7-negative TemRA cells. The receptor set was obtained from a man aged 25 to 45 in good health.

This clone has a handful of counts. V and J are TRBV6-5 and TRBJ2-1; no clear D. The CDR3 totals 11 residues. Trimming left V 2 bases short and J 8 bases short, with 4 bases between. Germline V gene lookup returns CDR1 MNHEY and CDR2 SVGAGI. CDR3 DNA sequence: TGTGCCAGCAGTTACCAGTATGAGCAGTTCTTC. This codes for CASSYQYEQFF.

The chain employs TRBV7-2 and TRBJ2-3; TRBD2 matches 7 bases. Germline V gene lookup returns CDR1 SGHTA and CDR2 FQGNSA. V lost 1 base and J lost 1; bases outside the gene matches: 5. This CDR3 has 16 amino acids. The CDR3 DNA sequence: TGTGCCAGCAGCTTAGATCCGGGAGGAGGCACAGATACGCAGTATTTT. Residues: CASSLDPGGGTDTQYF.

This chain joins TRBV6-5 and TRBJ2-5; TRBD2 is a possible D gene (6 bases). Germline values: CDR1 MNHEY, CDR2 SVGAGI. The V gene lost 4 bases and the J gene lost 13 bases, with 19 bases spanning the gap. This CDR3 contains 13 residues. This chain's CDR3 is CASSSPPWRERYF. In DNA, the CDR3 is TGTGCCAGCAGTTCCCCGCCTTGGCGGGAAAGGTACTTC.

The V call is TRBV19, the J call TRBJ2-7; 14 positions match TRBD2. V dropped 5 bases and J dropped 10; count of bases not matched to a gene: 7. The CDR3 spans 14 residues. Germline V gene data show CDR1 as LNHDA and CDR2 as SQIVND (reference sequence). CDR3 loop: CASSATSGRAEQYF. Written as DNA, the CDR3 is TGTGCCAGTAGTGCGACTAGCGGGAGGGCCGAACAGTACTTC.

The V call is TRBV30, the J call TRBJ1-5; D perhaps matches TRBD1 (5 bases). Germline loops: CDR1 GTSNPN, CDR2 SVGIG (reference sequence). The CDR3 totals 14 residues. Trimming shortened V by 0 bases and J by 2 bases, and 8 bases separated the two germline ends. The DNA of the CDR3 is TGTGCCTGGAGTGTGATGGGGGGCAATCAGCCCCAGCATTTT. Protein sequence: CAWSVMGGNQPQHF.

V is TRBV19 and J is TRBJ2-1, with D unclear. With 4 bases removed from V and 1 base from J, the gap between germline ends came to 5 bases. The CDR3 has 13 amino acids. CDR1 LNHDA and CDR2 SQIVND come from the germline V gene (reference sequence). The CDR3 protein is CASSKGSYNEQFF. The CDR3 DNA reads as TGTGCCAGTAGTAAAGGGTCCTACAATGAGCAGTTCTTC.

This clone turned up a few times. The chain couples TRBV2 to TRBJ2-1; weak D call: TRBD2 (6 bases). CDR3 length equals 13 residues. CDR1 is SNHLY and CDR2 is FYNNEI in the germline V gene. Trimming left V 8 bases short and J 2 bases short, with 10 bases between. CDR3 sequence: CASGRPPYNEQFF. The DNA of the CDR3 is TGTGCCAGCGGGAGGCCCCCCTACAATGAGCAGTTCTTC.

The chain recombines TRBV19 with TRBJ2-2; 8 bases are shared with TRBD2. This CDR3 is 15 amino acids long. Losses at the gene ends were 3 bases for V and 4 bases for J; bases not matched to a gene: 4. Germline V CDR1 and CDR2: LNHDA, SQIVND (reference sequence). The CDR3 region has the DNA TGTGCCAGTAGTATCTTAGCGGGAATCACCGGGGAGCTGTTTTTT. Its protein product is CASSILAGITGELFF.

The chain uses TRBV14 and TRBJ2-1; 11 bases are a match to TRBD2. The germline V gene encodes CDR1 SGHDN and CDR2 FVKESK. The CDR3 contains 17 residues. V trimming: 4 bases; J trimming: 2 bases; junction bases outside the gene matches: 7. The CDR3 DNA reads TGTGCCAGCAGCCCAAGGACGGGACTAGCGGCCTACAATGAGCAGTTCTTC. It encodes CASSPRTGLAAYNEQFF.

The rearrangement joins TRBV11-1 to TRBJ2-3; no firm D call. CDR3 length: 14 residues. The germline V gene has CDR1 SGHAT and CDR2 FQDESV (reference sequence). Deletions cut 1 base from V and 2 bases from J, with 7 bases between. The CDR3 nucleotides read TGTGCCAGCAGCTTAGAAAGGGTCACAGATACGCAGTATTTT. It translates to CASSLERVTDTQYF.

This clone was recorded only once. The chain is built from TRBV28 and TRBJ1-3, with D unclear. Trimming took off 3 bases at V and 8 bases at J, with 14 bases between the two ends. Germline V CDR1 and CDR2: MDHEN, SYDVKM. The CDR3 consists of 14 residues. The CDR3 sequence is CASSLASPGDTIYF. The DNA of the CDR3 is TGTGCCAGCAGTTTGGCAAGCCCTGGGGACACCATATATTTT. Looking up the rest from reference TRBV28 and TRBJ1-3 gives the full variable domain: DVKVTQSSRYLVKRTGEKVFLECVQDMDHENMFWYRQDPGLGLRLIYFSYDVKMKEKGDIPEGYSVSREKKERFSLILESASTNQTSMYLCASSLASPGDTIYFGEGSWLTVV.

The V and J genes are TRBV7-9 and TRBJ2-7, with D unresolved. The V and J ends lost 3 bases and 3 bases respectively, with 9 bases between them. The CDR3 has 13 residues. From germline, CDR1 is SEHNR and CDR2 FQNEAQ (reference sequence). This CDR3 is CASSFNWDYEQYF. DNA of the CDR3: TGTGCCAGCAGCTTCAACTGGGACTACGAGCAGTACTTC.

The V gene is TRBV15, the J gene TRBJ2-1, with 11 bases aligning to TRBD2. Trimming cost V 5 bases and J 5 bases; bases outside gene matches: 8. The V gene's germline CDR1 is LNHNV and CDR2 YYDKDF (reference sequence). CDR3 length: 16 residues. The CDR3: CATSGGGLAVNNEQFF. The CDR3 nucleotides read TGTGCCACCAGCGGAGGGGGACTAGCGGTAAACAATGAGCAGTTCTTC.

V and J are TRBV25-1 and TRBJ2-5, with 9 bases aligning to TRBD1. V shed 1 base, J shed 1 base, and the junction held 10 bases outside the gene matches. CDR3 length: 18 amino acids. Germline V gene lookup returns CDR1 MGHDK and CDR2 SYGVNS. This CDR3 reads CASSEFPPGQGVQETQYF. The DNA of the CDR3 is TGTGCCAGCAGTGAATTCCCCCCGGGACAGGGAGTCCAAGAGACCCAGTACTTC.

The rearrangement joins TRBV28 to TRBJ1-5; TRBD1 might be the D (6 bases). V lost 3 bases and J 3 bases, leaving 18 bases between the germline ends. Per germline, CDR1 MDHEN and CDR2 SYDVKM. This CDR3 has 17 residues. CDR3: CASSFWLLTGPNQPQHF. The CDR3 DNA is TGTGCCAGCAGTTTTTGGCTTCTCACAGGGCCCAATCAGCCCCAGCATTTT.

This chain links TRBV2 with TRBJ2-2; 9 nucleotides agree with TRBD2. This CDR3 region has 15 residues. V was pared by 6 bases and J by 1 base, with 3 bases of the junction left unmatched. CDR1 SNHLY and CDR2 FYNNEI come from the germline V gene. CDR3: CASRPTSGNTGELFF. The CDR3 DNA follows: TGTGCCAGCAGACCGACTAGCGGGAACACCGGGGAGCTGTTTTTT.

The chain uses TRBV30 and TRBJ1-2; unclear D gene. The V gene's germline CDR1 is GTSNPN and CDR2 SVGIG (reference sequence). The length of the CDR3 is 11 residues. Between the trimmed V and J ends, which lost 0 bases and 5 bases, there was a span of 4 bases. CDR3 residues: CAWSVQYGYTF. The DNA for the CDR3 is TGTGCCTGGAGTGTACAATATGGCTACACCTTC.

This clone was found a few times. The chain combines TRBV5-1 with TRBJ2-3; the match to TRBD1 covers 9 bases. CDR3 length: 15 amino acids. J was trimmed by 1 base and V by 0 bases; bases with no gene match: 0. Germline V gene sequence: CDR1 SGHRS, CDR2 YFSETQ. For the CDR3, the DNA is TGCGCCAGCAGCTTGGGGACAGGGGGCACAGATACGCAGTATTTT. Translating gives CASSLGTGGTDTQYF.

V and J are TRBV27 and TRBJ1-1, with 9 nucleotides matching TRBD1. V lost 4 bases, J lost 2 bases, and 2 bases stayed unmatched. Germline CDR1 and CDR2: MNHEY and SMNVEV (reference sequence). The CDR3 extends over 14 amino acids. The DNA for the CDR3 is TGTGCCAGCAGTTACAGGGGGCGAAACACTGAAGCTTTCTTT. Amino acid sequence: CASSYRGRNTEAFF.

This chain joins TRBV10-3 and TRBJ2-2, with TRBD2 matching 8 bases. The CDR3 contains 13 residues. The germline gives CDR1 ENHRY, CDR2 SYGVKD. Unmatched junction bases numbered 6, after V lost 10 bases and J lost 5 bases. CDR3 protein: CATGTRATGELFF. DNA of the CDR3: TGTGCCACGGGGACTAGAGCTACCGGGGAGCTGTTTTTT.

The V gene is TRBV19, the J gene TRBJ1-3; D uncertain. Germline assignment: CDR1 LNHDA and CDR2 SQIVND (reference sequence). Trimming removed 2 bases at V and 0 bases at J, with 8 bases between. The CDR3 sequence is 15 residues long. CDR3 nucleotides: TGTGCCAGTAGTATAAACACCGTCTCTGGAAACACCATATATTTT. It encodes CASSINTVSGNTIYF.

The rearrangement links TRBV28 to TRBJ2-5; D is unresolved. Germline V CDR1 and CDR2: MDHEN, SYDVKM. The ends were cut back, 3 bases at V and 1 base at J, with 9 bases in the middle. The CDR3 loop spans 14 amino acids. This CDR3 is CASSLHISQETQYF. The CDR3 coding sequence is TGTGCCAGCAGTTTGCACATTTCCCAAGAGACCCAGTACTTC.

The chain joins TRBV29-1 to TRBJ2-1; no firm D call. V shed 0 bases and J shed 6 bases, with 3 bases lying between them. Germline-derived CDR1 and CDR2 are SQVTM and ANQGSEA. The CDR3 contains 11 residues. The CDR3 protein is CSVEDFNEQFF. The DNA for the CDR3 is TGCAGCGTTGAAGACTTCAATGAGCAGTTCTTC.

The CDR3 sequence is CASSQEGRNTQYF. As DNA, the CDR3 is TGTGCCAGCAGCCAAGAGGGCCGGAATACGCAGTATTTT. The chain combines TRBV14 with TRBJ2-3; D call uncertain. Per germline, CDR1 SGHDN and CDR2 FVKESK. This CDR3 has 13 amino acids. Trimming pared 0 bases from V and 7 bases from J, leaving 8 bases between.